The T cell receptor beta chain under discussion was sequenced for a study of T cells in Graves' hyperthyroidism and ophthalmopathy. Study information: Peripheral blood collection took place at initial diagnosis, before any treatment.

TCR beta CDR3 sequences were amplified from RNA transcripts. TCR CDR3 underwent first-round RT-PCR with the HTBI primer set. TCRdb redid the calling of the multiplex PCR reads with MiXCR, one entry per CDR3 protein. The sample shows 500,000 to 550,000 distinct CDR3 sequences, about a fifth of them seen only once. At least ten counts were recorded for this clonotype. This CDR3 comprises 18 residues. V gave up 0 bases and J gave up 0 bases, with 15 bases separating them. Germline values: CDR1 MNHNS, CDR2 SASEGT. The genes are TRBV6-1 and TRBJ1-3; D is undetermined. The clonotype originates from a man aged 18 to 29 with Graves' hyperthyroidism. Sequenced: blood. Here the CDR3 reads CASSEAVTALFSGNTIYF. Here the CDR3 DNA reads TGTGCCAGCAGTGAAGCGGTAACAGCACTTTTCTCTGGAAACACCATATATTTT.